The entry that follows covers one T cell receptor (beta chain) sequence. This CDR3 spans 12 amino acids. CDR1 is LNHDA, CDR2 SQIVND, per germline (reference sequence). V lost 7 bases to trimming and J lost 7 bases; unmatched junction nucleotides: 3. Participants were placed into cohorts based on the clinical history they reported. The repertoire was sequenced with immunoSEQ multiplex PCR; TCRdb's copy has only in-frame clones and lacks some. This table holds 350,000 or so clones, roughly 90% found once. These data are taken from a study of blood T cell repertoires in COVID-19. Across the whole study: Sample material is recorded as cDNA or gDNA derived from T cells, B-cell-depleted T cells, or PBMCs.

The chain is built from TRBV19 and TRBJ1-5; 8 positions agree with TRBD1. This clonotype originated in a woman in her thirties who had been exposed to COVID-19. The sample consisted of PBMCs or T cells enriched from blood (not recorded which). The CDR3 loop is CASTTGAQPQHF. CDR3 DNA sequence: TGTGCCAGTACGACAGGGGCCCAGCCCCAGCATTTT. The whole variable domain, remainder taken from reference TRBV19 and TRBJ1-5, is DGGITQSPKYLFRKEGQNVTLSCEQNLNHDAMYWYRQDPGQGLRLIYYSQIVNDFQKGDIAEGYSVSREKKESFPLTVTSAQKNPTAFYLCASTTGAQPQHFGDGTRLSIL.